In this sample, the clone carrying this TCR beta chain turned up a few times. TCRdb redid the calling of the RT-PCR reads with MiXCR, one entry per CDR3 protein. This sample has about 680,000 distinct CDR3 sequences, with approximately 15% found just once. Per the germline V gene, CDR1 is SGHDT and CDR2 is YYEEEE. V trimming: 4 bases; J trimming: 2 bases; junction bases outside the gene matches: 16. CDR3 length: 18 residues. The chain carries TRBV5-6 and TRBJ2-3; TRBD2 aligns across 7 bases. The TCR comes from a female donor in good health, serving as a healthy control. Sequencing input: memory CD4+ T cells from blood. CDR3 sequence: CASSRGGMAAGNTDTQYF. For the CDR3, the DNA is TGTGCCAGCAGCCGCGGGGGTATGGCAGCGGGGAACACAGATACGCAGTATTTT.